What follows describes a single T cell receptor beta chain. Its target is unknown. These data belong to a study of T-cell memory formation after mild COVID-19. Turning to the study itself: Clusters of TCRs were largely donor specific. Study-level points and caveats: Certain responding clones were present in pre-infection memory, suggesting participation of cross-reactive memory.

After 5'RACE with constant-segment primers, TCR alpha and TCR beta cDNA libraries carrying sample barcodes and UMIs were obtained. Each CDR3 protein is one row after TCRdb ran MiXCR on the 5' RACE reads. The table has some 210,000 distinct CDR3 sequences, approximately 30% seen once; the top ten hold 10% to 12%. Input material: PBMCs or a T cell subset sorted from them (not recorded which). This sequence originates from an adult woman who had mild COVID-19 (a few samples of this study predate the infection). Cell type and time point are not known.

CDR3 DNA sequence: TGTGCCAGCAGCGTAACAGCCCTGAGCTCCTACAATGAGCAGTTCTTC. The encoded protein is CASSVTALSSYNEQFF. The chain couples TRBV9 to TRBJ2-1; D is unresolved. This CDR3 is 16 amino acids long. Trimming removed 1 base from V and 0 bases from J, with 11 bases in between. Germline V lookup: CDR1 SGDLS, CDR2 YYNGEE.